Reported below is one T cell receptor (beta chain). Its target is unknown. Trimming took 3 bases from V and 4 from J; bases not matched to a gene: 4. This CDR3 contains 16 residues. Germline values: CDR1 LGHNA, CDR2 YNFKEQ. The data originate from a study of post-analysis software for immune sequencing data. Study-level results: In patients, TRBV5-6, TRBV5-1 and TRBV20-1 belonged to several TRBV segments found more frequently than in controls.

Tagging with unique molecular identifiers was a feature of the TCR beta cDNA libraries. TCRdb independently ran MiXCR on the PCR reads; one entry per CDR3 protein. Of some 890,000 distinct CDR3 sequences listed, approximately 53% are singletons. The chain is built from TRBV4-2 and TRBJ2-3, with 13 bases aligning to TRBD2. The sample consisted of blood. The sequence was collected from a girl under 18 with multiple sclerosis. CDR3 loop: CASSHETSGGSDTQYF. The CDR3 DNA follows: TGTGCCAGCAGCCATGAGACTAGCGGGGGGTCAGATACGCAGTATTTT.